A selection of T cell receptor beta chains follows, all from one sample in a study of cytomegalovirus exposure and HLA in healthy donors. Data came from immunoSEQ multiplex PCR; TCRdb stores just in-frame clones and leaves some out. This table holds roughly 150,000 clones, 85% found once. Sequenced material: PBMCs. The receptor set was obtained from a man younger than 45 in good health and CMV-seropositive. CDR3s include the opening cysteine and the closing phenylalanine or tryptophan. A D gene is named only where the DNA matches it firmly. Size tells how often a clone was seen (once, few, many) or the class of an expanded clone, and some rows leave it out.

cdr3_aa: CASSPGRETEAFF; cdr3_nt: TGTGCCAGCAGTCCTGGGCGGGAAACTGAAGCTTTCTTT; cdr3_length: 13; d_call: NA; j_call: TRBJ1-1; v_call: TRBV6-5; clone_size: few
cdr3_aa: CASSRIIIHPGNNYGYTF; cdr3_nt: TGCGCCAGCAGCCGAATAATTATTCATCCGGGGAATAACTATGGCTACACCTTC; cdr3_length: 18; d_call: NA; j_call: TRBJ1-2; v_call: TRBV4-3; clone_size: once
cdr3_aa: CASSLWVEAKETQYF; cdr3_nt: TGTGCCAGCAGCTTGTGGGTAGAGGCAAAGGAGACCCAGTACTTC; cdr3_length: 15; d_call: NA; j_call: TRBJ2-5; v_call: TRBV5-6; clone_size: NA
cdr3_aa: CASSAPGGWGNQPQHF; cdr3_nt: TGTGCCAGTAGTGCCCCAGGGGGCTGGGGCAATCAGCCCCAGCATTTT; cdr3_length: 16; d_call: TRBD1; j_call: TRBJ1-5; v_call: TRBV19; clone_size: NA
cdr3_aa: CASSLVTRSEQYF; cdr3_nt: TGTGCCAGCAGCTTAGTTACTCGGTCCGAGCAGTACTTC; cdr3_length: 13; d_call: NA; j_call: TRBJ2-7; v_call: TRBV11-2; clone_size: NA
cdr3_aa: CSVRGRDLNTEAFF; cdr3_nt: TGCAGCGTTAGGGGACGGGACTTGAACACTGAAGCTTTCTTT; cdr3_length: 14; d_call: NA; j_call: TRBJ1-1; v_call: TRBV29-1; clone_size: NA
cdr3_aa: CASSLEGTRVYEQYF; cdr3_nt: TGTGCCAGCAGCTTAGAAGGGACTAGGGTATACGAGCAGTACTTC; cdr3_length: 15; d_call: TRBD2; j_call: TRBJ2-7; v_call: TRBV7-9; clone_size: NA
cdr3_aa: CAISESVGGSNGYTF; cdr3_nt: TGTGCCATCAGTGAGTCGGTAGGGGGCAGTAATGGCTACACCTTC; cdr3_length: 15; d_call: TRBD1; j_call: TRBJ1-2; v_call: TRBV10-3; clone_size: NA
cdr3_aa: CASSLGAGPVKETQYF; cdr3_nt: TGTGCCAGCAGTTTAGGGGCGGGGCCCGTGAAGGAGACCCAGTACTTC; cdr3_length: 16; d_call: NA; j_call: TRBJ2-5; v_call: TRBV27; clone_size: NA
cdr3_aa: CASSFPGEDTQYF; cdr3_nt: TGCGCCAGCAGCTTCCCGGGGGAAGATACGCAGTATTTT; cdr3_length: 13; d_call: NA; j_call: TRBJ2-3; v_call: TRBV5-1; clone_size: few
cdr3_aa: CASSFDEQGSNTDTQYF; cdr3_nt: TGTGCCAGCAGCTTCGACGAACAGGGATCCAACACAGATACGCAGTATTTT; cdr3_length: 17; d_call: NA; j_call: TRBJ2-3; v_call: TRBV5-4; clone_size: NA
cdr3_aa: CASEDSVLTDTQYF; cdr3_nt: TGTGCCAGCGAGGACTCGGTGCTCACAGATACGCAGTATTTT; cdr3_length: 14; d_call: NA; j_call: TRBJ2-3; v_call: TRBV2; clone_size: NA
cdr3_aa: CASSVEELGVYEQYF; cdr3_nt: TGTGCCAGCAGCGTAGAGGAGCTCGGGGTCTACGAGCAGTACTTC; cdr3_length: 15; d_call: NA; j_call: TRBJ2-7; v_call: TRBV9; clone_size: once
cdr3_aa: CASSNGQGGTQYF; cdr3_nt: TGTGCCAGTAGCAACGGACAGGGGGGTACGCAGTATTTT; cdr3_length: 13; d_call: TRBD1; j_call: TRBJ2-3; v_call: TRBV19; clone_size: NA
cdr3_aa: CASSLVRDRGHTQYF; cdr3_nt: TGTGCCAGCAGCCTCGTCCGGGACAGGGGACATACGCAGTATTTT; cdr3_length: 15; d_call: TRBD1; j_call: TRBJ2-3; v_call: TRBV7-9; clone_size: NA
cdr3_aa: CASGVARATGYF; cdr3_nt: TGTGCCAGCGGGGTGGCCAGGGCTACGGGGTACTTC; cdr3_length: 12; d_call: NA; j_call: TRBJ2-7; v_call: TRBV9; clone_size: NA
cdr3_aa: CASSPDRWVEQYF; cdr3_nt: TGTGCCAGCAGTCCGGACAGGTGGGTCGAGCAGTACTTC; cdr3_length: 13; d_call: TRBD1; j_call: TRBJ2-7; v_call: TRBV6-5; clone_size: NA
cdr3_aa: CASSDRAPYEQYF; cdr3_nt: TGTGCCAGCAGCGACAGGGCCCCCTACGAGCAGTACTTC; cdr3_length: 13; d_call: TRBD1; j_call: TRBJ2-7; v_call: TRBV6-5; clone_size: NA
cdr3_aa: CASSEAGDRAF; cdr3_nt: TGTGCCAGCAGTGAAGCGGGGGACAGGGCCTTT; cdr3_length: 11; d_call: TRBD1; j_call: TRBJ1-5; v_call: TRBV2; clone_size: few
cdr3_aa: CASSLGRGGDTDTQYF; cdr3_nt: TGCGCCAGCAGCTTGGGGCGGGGGGGCGACACAGATACGCAGTATTTT; cdr3_length: 16; d_call: TRBD2; j_call: TRBJ2-3; v_call: TRBV5-1; clone_size: NA
cdr3_aa: CASSLRRATNEKLFF; cdr3_nt: TGCGCCAGCAGCTTGCGGAGGGCAACTAATGAAAAACTGTTTTTT; cdr3_length: 15; d_call: NA; j_call: TRBJ1-4; v_call: TRBV5-1; clone_size: NA
cdr3_aa: CASSPRGGLIMGQPQHF; cdr3_nt: TGTGCCAGCAGCCCGCGCGGGGGCTTAATCATGGGTCAGCCCCAGCATTTT; cdr3_length: 17; d_call: NA; j_call: TRBJ1-5; v_call: TRBV7-6; clone_size: NA
cdr3_aa: CASSVEGRGQPQHF; cdr3_nt: TGTGCCAGCAGCGTGGAGGGGAGGGGTCAGCCCCAGCATTTT; cdr3_length: 14; d_call: NA; j_call: TRBJ1-5; v_call: TRBV9; clone_size: NA
cdr3_aa: CASSVTRWGQYNEQFF; cdr3_nt: TGTGCCAGCAGCGTCACCCGGTGGGGACAGTACAATGAGCAGTTCTTC; cdr3_length: 16; d_call: TRBD1; j_call: TRBJ2-1; v_call: TRBV7-8; clone_size: NA
cdr3_aa: CASDAGQGYEQYF; cdr3_nt: TGCGCCAGCGATGCGGGACAGGGGTACGAGCAGTACTTC; cdr3_length: 13; d_call: TRBD1; j_call: TRBJ2-7; v_call: TRBV10-2; clone_size: NA
cdr3_aa: CASRGDRGFPEAFF; cdr3_nt: TGTGCCAGCAGAGGGGACAGGGGGTTTCCTGAAGCTTTCTTT; cdr3_length: 14; d_call: TRBD1; j_call: TRBJ1-1; v_call: TRBV6-1; clone_size: NA
cdr3_aa: CASSDRQGADGYTF; cdr3_nt: TGTGCCAGCAGTGACCGACAGGGGGCGGACGGCTACACCTTC; cdr3_length: 14; d_call: TRBD1; j_call: TRBJ1-2; v_call: TRBV25-1; clone_size: NA
cdr3_aa: CASTGLTGRNTIYF; cdr3_nt: TGTGCCAGCACCGGACTGACAGGGAGAAACACCATATATTTT; cdr3_length: 14; d_call: TRBD1; j_call: TRBJ1-3; v_call: TRBV25-1; clone_size: NA
cdr3_aa: CATCPGQGNQPQHF; cdr3_nt: TGTGCCACCTGTCCCGGACAGGGCAATCAGCCCCAGCATTTT; cdr3_length: 14; d_call: TRBD1; j_call: TRBJ1-5; v_call: TRBV19; clone_size: NA
cdr3_aa: CASSPRLGAKEQFF; cdr3_nt: TGCGCCAGCAGCCCCCGGCTAGGAGCTAAGGAGCAGTTCTTC; cdr3_length: 14; d_call: NA; j_call: TRBJ2-1; v_call: TRBV5-1; clone_size: NA
cdr3_aa: CASSPGTVYGYTF; cdr3_nt: TGTGCCAGCAGCCCGGGGACAGTCTATGGCTACACCTTC; cdr3_length: 13; d_call: TRBD1; j_call: TRBJ1-2; v_call: TRBV7-6; clone_size: once
cdr3_aa: CASTTTPGYEQYF; cdr3_nt: TGTGCCAGCACCACTACGCCAGGGTACGAGCAGTACTTC; cdr3_length: 13; d_call: NA; j_call: TRBJ2-7; v_call: TRBV7-8; clone_size: few
cdr3_aa: CASSQEPSSGNTIYF; cdr3_nt: TGCGCCAGCAGCCAAGAACCCAGCTCTGGAAACACCATATATTTT; cdr3_length: 15; d_call: NA; j_call: TRBJ1-3; v_call: TRBV4-3; clone_size: NA
cdr3_aa: CASSLVQLATDTQYF; cdr3_nt: TGTGCCAGCAGCTTAGTCCAACTAGCAACAGATACGCAGTATTTT; cdr3_length: 15; d_call: NA; j_call: TRBJ2-3; v_call: TRBV7-2; clone_size: NA
cdr3_aa: CASGTGAGSPLHF; cdr3_nt: TGTGCCAGCGGGACAGGGGCGGGCTCACCCCTCCACTTT; cdr3_length: 13; d_call: TRBD1; j_call: TRBJ1-6; v_call: TRBV2; clone_size: NA
cdr3_aa: CASSLAYVGTGYYEQYF; cdr3_nt: TGTGCCAGCAGCTTAGCCTACGTAGGGACAGGGTACTACGAGCAGTACTTC; cdr3_length: 17; d_call: TRBD1; j_call: TRBJ2-7; v_call: TRBV7-2; clone_size: NA
cdr3_aa: CASSYLGENEQFF; cdr3_nt: TGTGCCAGCAGTTACCTAGGAGAGAATGAGCAGTTCTTC; cdr3_length: 13; d_call: NA; j_call: TRBJ2-1; v_call: TRBV6-5; clone_size: NA
cdr3_aa: CASSVGLAGTTDTQYF; cdr3_nt: TGTGCCAGCAGCGTGGGACTAGCGGGGACCACAGATACGCAGTATTTT; cdr3_length: 16; d_call: TRBD2; j_call: TRBJ2-3; v_call: TRBV11-2; clone_size: NA
cdr3_aa: CASSQESPVADTQYF; cdr3_nt: TGCGCCAGCAGCCAAGAATCACCAGTTGCAGATACGCAGTATTTT; cdr3_length: 15; d_call: NA; j_call: TRBJ2-3; v_call: TRBV4-3; clone_size: NA
cdr3_aa: CASSVYPGYEQYF; cdr3_nt: TGTGCCAGCAGCGTATATCCGGGCTACGAGCAGTACTTC; cdr3_length: 13; d_call: NA; j_call: TRBJ2-7; v_call: TRBV9; clone_size: NA
cdr3_aa: CASSPGINQPQHF; cdr3_nt: TGTGCCAGCTCACCCGGTATAAATCAGCCCCAGCATTTT; cdr3_length: 13; d_call: NA; j_call: TRBJ1-5; v_call: TRBV18; clone_size: NA
cdr3_aa: CASSGDRGFAGANVLTF; cdr3_nt: TGTGCCAGCAGCGGGGACAGGGGTTTTGCAGGGGCCAACGTCCTGACTTTC; cdr3_length: 17; d_call: TRBD1; j_call: TRBJ2-6; v_call: TRBV7-9; clone_size: NA